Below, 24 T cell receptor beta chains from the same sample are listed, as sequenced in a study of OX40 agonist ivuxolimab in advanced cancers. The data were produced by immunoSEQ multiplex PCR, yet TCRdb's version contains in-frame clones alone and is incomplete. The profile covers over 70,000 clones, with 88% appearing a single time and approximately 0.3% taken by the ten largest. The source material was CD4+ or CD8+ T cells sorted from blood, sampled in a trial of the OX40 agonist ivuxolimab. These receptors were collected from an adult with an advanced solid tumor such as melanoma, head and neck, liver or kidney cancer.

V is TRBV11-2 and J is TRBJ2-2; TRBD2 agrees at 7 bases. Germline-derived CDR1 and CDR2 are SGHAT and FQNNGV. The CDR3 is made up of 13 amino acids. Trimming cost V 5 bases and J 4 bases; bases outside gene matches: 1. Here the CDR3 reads CASSPGGTGELFF. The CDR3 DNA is TGTGCCAGCAGCCCGGGGGGCACCGGGGAGCTGTTTTTT. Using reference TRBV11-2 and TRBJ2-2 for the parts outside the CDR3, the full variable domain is EAGVAQSPRYKIIEKRQSVAFWCNPISGHATLYWYQQILGQGPKLLIQFQNNGVVDDSQLPKDRFSAERLKGVDSTLKIQPAKLEDSAVYLCASSPGGTGELFFGEGSRLTVL.

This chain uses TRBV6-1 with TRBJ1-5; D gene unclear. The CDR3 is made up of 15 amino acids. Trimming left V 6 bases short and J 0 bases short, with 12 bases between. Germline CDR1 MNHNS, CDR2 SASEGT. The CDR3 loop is CASRDDRYSNQPQHF. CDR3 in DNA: TGTGCCAGCAGGGACGACCGATATAGCAATCAGCCCCAGCATTTT.

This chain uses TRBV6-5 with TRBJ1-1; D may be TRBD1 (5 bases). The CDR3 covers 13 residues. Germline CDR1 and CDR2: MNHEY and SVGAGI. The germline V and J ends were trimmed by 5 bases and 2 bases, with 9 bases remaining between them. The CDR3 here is CASSRGSNTEAFF. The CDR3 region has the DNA TGTGCCAGCAGTCGGGGGTCCAACACTGAAGCTTTCTTT.

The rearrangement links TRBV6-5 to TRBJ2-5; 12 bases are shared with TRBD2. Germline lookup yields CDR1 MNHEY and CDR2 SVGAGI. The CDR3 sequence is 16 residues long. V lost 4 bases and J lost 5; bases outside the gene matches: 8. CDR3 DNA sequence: TGTGCCAGCAGTTCCCCTAGCGGGGGGGCACGGGAGACCCAGTACTTC. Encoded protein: CASSSPSGGARETQYF.

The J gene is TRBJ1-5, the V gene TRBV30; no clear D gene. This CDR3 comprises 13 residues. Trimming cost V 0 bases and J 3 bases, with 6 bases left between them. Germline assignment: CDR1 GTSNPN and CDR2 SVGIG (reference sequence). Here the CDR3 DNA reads TGTGCCTGGAGTGTAGGCCTCAATCAGCCCCAGCATTTT. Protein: CAWSVGLNQPQHF.

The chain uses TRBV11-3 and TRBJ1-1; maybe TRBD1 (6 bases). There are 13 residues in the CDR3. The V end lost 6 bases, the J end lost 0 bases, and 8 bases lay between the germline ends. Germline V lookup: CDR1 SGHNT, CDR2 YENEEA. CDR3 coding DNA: TGTGCCAGCAGTTCAGGGGTGAACACTGAAGCTTTCTTT. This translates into CASSSGVNTEAFF.

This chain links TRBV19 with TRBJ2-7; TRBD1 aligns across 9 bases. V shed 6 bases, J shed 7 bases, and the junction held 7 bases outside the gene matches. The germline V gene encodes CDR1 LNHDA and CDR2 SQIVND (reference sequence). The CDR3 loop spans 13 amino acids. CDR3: CASSRTGEGEQYF. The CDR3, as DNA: TGTGCCAGTAGCCGGACAGGGGAAGGGGAGCAGTACTTC.

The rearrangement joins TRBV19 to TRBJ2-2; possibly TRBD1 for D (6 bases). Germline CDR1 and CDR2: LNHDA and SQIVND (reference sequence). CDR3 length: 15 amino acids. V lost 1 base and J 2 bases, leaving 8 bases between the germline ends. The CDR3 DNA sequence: TGTGCCAGTAGTATAGTGGGGACAAACACCGGGGAGCTGTTTTTT. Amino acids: CASSIVGTNTGELFF.

CDR3 in DNA: TGTGCCAGCAGCCTCTACGACAGGGAAAGCGGGGAGCTGTTTTTT. Its translation is CASSLYDRESGELFF. V usage is TRBV14 and J usage is TRBJ2-2, with 7 bases identical to TRBD1. Germline-derived CDR1 and CDR2 are SGHDN and FVKESK. The length of the CDR3 is 15 residues. The V gene end was trimmed by 4 bases and the J gene end by 7 bases; junction bases not matched to a gene: 9.

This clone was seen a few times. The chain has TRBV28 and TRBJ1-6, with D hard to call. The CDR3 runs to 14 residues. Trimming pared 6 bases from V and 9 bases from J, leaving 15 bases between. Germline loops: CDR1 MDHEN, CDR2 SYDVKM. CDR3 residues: CASRGDQRSSPLHF. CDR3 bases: TGTGCCAGCAGAGGCGACCAACGAAGTTCACCCCTCCACTTT.

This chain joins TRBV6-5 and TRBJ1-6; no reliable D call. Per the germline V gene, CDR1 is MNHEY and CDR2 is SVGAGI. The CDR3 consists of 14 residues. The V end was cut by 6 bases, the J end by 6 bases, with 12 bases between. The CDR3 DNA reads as TGTGCCAGCAGCATCGCCCCTGCTAATTCACCCCTCCACTTT. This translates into CASSIAPANSPLHF.

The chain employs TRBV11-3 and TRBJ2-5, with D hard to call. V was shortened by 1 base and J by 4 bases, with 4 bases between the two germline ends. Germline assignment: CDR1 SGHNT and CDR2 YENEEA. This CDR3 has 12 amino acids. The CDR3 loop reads CASSLVPETQYF. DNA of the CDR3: TGTGCCAGCAGCTTAGTTCCAGAGACCCAGTACTTC.

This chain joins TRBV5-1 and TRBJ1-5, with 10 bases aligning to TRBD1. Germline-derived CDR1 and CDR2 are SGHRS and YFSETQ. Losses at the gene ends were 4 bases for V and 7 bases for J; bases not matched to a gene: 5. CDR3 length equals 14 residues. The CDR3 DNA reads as TGCGCCAGCAGCCCAGCGGGACAGGGGCAGCCCCAGCATTTT. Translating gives CASSPAGQGQPQHF.

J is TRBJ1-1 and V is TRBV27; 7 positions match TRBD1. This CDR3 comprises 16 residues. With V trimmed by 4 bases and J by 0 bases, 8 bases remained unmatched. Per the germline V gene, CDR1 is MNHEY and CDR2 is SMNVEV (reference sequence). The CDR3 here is CASSYLPGGMNTEAFF. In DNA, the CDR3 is TGTGCCAGCAGTTACCTCCCAGGGGGAATGAACACTGAAGCTTTCTTT.

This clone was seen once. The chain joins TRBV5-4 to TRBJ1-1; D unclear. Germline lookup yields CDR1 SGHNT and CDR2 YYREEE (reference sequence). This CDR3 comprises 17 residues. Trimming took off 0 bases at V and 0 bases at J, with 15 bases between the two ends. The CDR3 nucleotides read TGTGCCAGCAGCTTGGGTGCAGGCGTCAGTATGAACACTGAAGCTTTCTTT. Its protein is CASSLGAGVSMNTEAFF.

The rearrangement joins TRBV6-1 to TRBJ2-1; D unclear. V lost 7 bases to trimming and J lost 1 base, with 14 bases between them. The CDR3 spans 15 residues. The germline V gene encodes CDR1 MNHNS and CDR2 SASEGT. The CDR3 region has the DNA TGTGCCAGCACCCCATCGGCCGGGTCCTACAATGAGCAGTTCTTC. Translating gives CASTPSAGSYNEQFF.

The CDR3 sequence: CASSDSPGGNQPQHF. Written as DNA, the CDR3 is TGTGCCAGCAGTGACTCCCCAGGGGGCAATCAGCCCCAGCATTTT. V usage is TRBV6-1 and J usage is TRBJ1-5, with D maybe TRBD1 (6 bases). Between the trimmed V and J ends, which lost 3 bases and 2 bases, there was a span of 11 bases. Germline loops: CDR1 MNHNS, CDR2 SASEGT. CDR3 length: 15 residues.

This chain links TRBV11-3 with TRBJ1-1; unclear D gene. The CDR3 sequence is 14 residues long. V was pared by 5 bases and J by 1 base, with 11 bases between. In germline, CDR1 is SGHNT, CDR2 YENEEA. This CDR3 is CASSKEDGNTEAFF. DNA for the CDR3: TGTGCCAGCAGCAAGGAGGACGGGAACACTGAAGCTTTCTTT.

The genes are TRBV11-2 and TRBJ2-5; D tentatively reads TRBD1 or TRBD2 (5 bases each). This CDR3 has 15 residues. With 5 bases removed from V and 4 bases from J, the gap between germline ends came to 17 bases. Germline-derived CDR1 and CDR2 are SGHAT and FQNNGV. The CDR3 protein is CASSTGQGPGETQYF. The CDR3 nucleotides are TGTGCCAGCAGCACGGGGCAGGGCCCCGGAGAGACCCAGTACTTC.

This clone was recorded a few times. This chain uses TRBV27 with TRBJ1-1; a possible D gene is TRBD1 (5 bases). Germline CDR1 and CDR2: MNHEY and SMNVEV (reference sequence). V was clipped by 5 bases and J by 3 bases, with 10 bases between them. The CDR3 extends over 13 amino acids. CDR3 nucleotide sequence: TGTGCCAGCAGTGCCCAGGGATACACTGAAGCTTTCTTT. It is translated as CASSAQGYTEAFF.

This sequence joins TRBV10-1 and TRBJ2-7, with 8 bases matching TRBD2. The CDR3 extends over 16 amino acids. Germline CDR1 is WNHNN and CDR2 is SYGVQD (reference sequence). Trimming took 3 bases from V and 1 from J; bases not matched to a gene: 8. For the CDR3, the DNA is TGCGCCAGCAGTGACCCGGGCCCGGGAGGGTCCTACGAGCAGTACTTC. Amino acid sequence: CASSDPGPGGSYEQYF.

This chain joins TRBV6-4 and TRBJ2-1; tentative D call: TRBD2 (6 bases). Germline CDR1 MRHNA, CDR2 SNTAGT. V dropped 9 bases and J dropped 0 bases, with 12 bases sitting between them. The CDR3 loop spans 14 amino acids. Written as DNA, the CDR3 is TGTGCCAGTCGAAGGACTACCTCCTACAATGAGCAGTTCTTC. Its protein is CASRRTTSYNEQFF.

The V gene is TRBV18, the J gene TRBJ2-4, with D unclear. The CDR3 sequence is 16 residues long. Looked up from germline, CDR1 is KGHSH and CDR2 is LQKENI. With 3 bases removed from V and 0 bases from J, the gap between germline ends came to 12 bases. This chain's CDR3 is CASSPLGEVAKNIQYF. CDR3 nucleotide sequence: TGTGCCAGCTCACCCCTCGGAGAGGTAGCCAAAAACATTCAGTACTTC. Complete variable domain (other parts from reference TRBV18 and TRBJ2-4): NAGVMQNPRHLVRRRGQEARLRCSPMKGHSHVYWYRQLPEEGLKFMVYLQKENIIDESGMPKERFSAEFPKEGPSILRIQQVVRGDSAAYFCASSPLGEVAKNIQYFGAGTRLSVL.

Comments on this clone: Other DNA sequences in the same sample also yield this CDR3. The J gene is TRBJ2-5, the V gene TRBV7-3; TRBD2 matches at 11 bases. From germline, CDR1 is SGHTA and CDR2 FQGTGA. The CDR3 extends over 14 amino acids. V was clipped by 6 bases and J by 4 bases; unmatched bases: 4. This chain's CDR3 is CASSLAGGPETQYF. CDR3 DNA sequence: TGTGCCAGCAGTTTAGCGGGGGGGCCAGAGACCCAGTACTTC.